This T cell receptor beta chain came from a study of tumor and adjacent non-tumor tissue in lung cancer. Study overall: The cohort had 12 adenocarcinoma, a couple of squamous cell and 1 small cell patients. Aged about 31 to 80 years, patients included more than nine men and 4 or 5 women with stage I to III disease. Regarding the study as a whole: Tumor tissue had significantly higher TCR diversity than normal lung.

In its sample, this clonotype was seen once. Its antigen remains unidentified. Its ends do not fully match the called genes, so a read error is possible. The germline V gene has CDR1 SGHAT and CDR2 FQNNGV. The length of the CDR3 is 13 residues. A modified ARM-PCR protocol with three rounds of nested PCR amplified TCRbeta. One entry per CDR3 protein results from TCRdb running MiXCR on the multiplex PCR reads. The sample has over 130,000 distinct CDR3 sequences, around 61% seen once; the top ten hold 15% to 20%. No cell sorting was done before RNA was extracted from the tissue. Chemotherapy-naive patients with new lung cancer underwent thoracic surgery in China, August–November 2014.

This receptor was identified in a man in his 60s with small cell lung cancer. This chain uses TRBV11-2 with TRBJ2-1; D remains ambiguous. Material: lung tumor tissue. Here the CDR3 DNA reads TGTGCCAGCAGCTTCATACTCAACAATGAGCAATTCTTC. Its translation: CASSFILNNEQFF.